This T cell receptor (beta chain) was retrieved from a study of stem cell transplantation in POMP-related autoinflammatory disease (dated by TCRdb to 2020 to 2022). About the full investigation: The study hypothesized that defective thymoproteasomes impair MHC class I-dependent CD8+ T-cell differentiation and positive selection, skewing the TRB repertoire. Prior to transplant, the patients had skewing toward CD4+ naive T cells, low CD8+ T-cell proportions, and reduced T-cell cytokine secretion. Through one year post-transplant, neutrophils and platelets showed 100% donor engraftment on DNA chimerism analysis. To find out how POMP deficiency affects T-cell receptor beta repertoire diversity and CDR3 characteristics, high-throughput TRB sequencing was used. What the work shows at the level of the full study, not this receptor alone: PRAID patients trended toward lower TRB diversity and higher clonality across all analyzed T-cell subsets. In PRAID patients, the trend toward lower diversity and increased clonality reached statistical significance only for regulatory T cells. PRAID patients showed a restricted number of unique TRB V-J gene pairings.

Trimming at the junction amounts to 0 bases on V and 4 bases on J, and the germline ends lie 12 bases apart. The germline V gene (reference sequence) supplies CDR1 LGHDT and CDR2 YNNKEL. The CDR3, cysteine through phenylalanine, is 15 amino acids long. Only the CDR3 part of the read is kept: 45 bases, read in frame from the first base. The meaning of the sample's time point label: after hematopoietic stem cell transplant. PRAID featured prominent immunodeficiency alongside autoinflammation. Prior to TRB sequencing, T-cell subsets (conventional T cells, CD8+ T cells, regulatory T cells, T follicular helper cells) were sorted. Points on this clone: The target of this receptor is not known. Base-call qualities are not available, and no considerably larger clone is one nucleotide away.

Receptor libraries were prepared by the immunoSEQ multiplex PCR assay. Turning to the authors' computational methods: Repertoire diversity was quantified with Shannon entropy, accounting for clonal size distribution. Clonotype distribution inequality was measured with the Gini-Simpson index (Simpson_1-D). The clones in this table, taken by TCRdb from immuneACCESS, are in-frame only. Not every clone is retained; where verified, under half of the shortfall comes from an unresolved V gene, and the cause of the rest is unknown. V and J calls and clone size are those listed in that table; D and trimming were worked out from the DNA. The sample table contains tens of thousands of clones; only one count was recorded for under 95% of them. The ten largest make up 0.5% to 0.75% of the sample.

The sample here was CD4+ T cells from PBMCs, taken after stem cell transplantation. The TCR comes from a human patient with POMP-related autoinflammation and immune dysregulation (PRAID). Following a transplant, a fraction of the T cells may be traceable to the graft donor. The rearranged segments are TRBV3-1 (or the pseudogene TRBV3-2) and TRBJ1-2; the D gene cannot be resolved reliably. The CDR3 reads CASSQDSGRGYGYTF. The base sequence is TGTGCCAGCAGCCAAGATAGCGGTAGAGGCTATGGCTACACCTTC.